These 24 T cell receptor beta chains originate from one sample sequenced in a study of tumor-infiltrating lymphocytes in primary liver carcinoma. Without any cell sorting, about 20-31 mg of bulk tissue yielded co-extracted RNA and DNA. Starting from around 0.45 ug of total RNA, TCR beta cDNA was produced with a primer in the constant region. Three nested multiplex PCR rounds, a slightly modified ARM-PCR method, built the TCR beta libraries. The first two PCR rounds, around 10 cycles each, used TRBV1-TRBV30 forward primers and a C-beta reverse primer. One entry per CDR3 protein, called by TCRdb with MiXCR from the multiplex PCR reads. This sample has 90,000 to 150,000 distinct CDR3 sequences, with approximately 68% found just once. The sample taken for sequencing was tumor-adjacent normal liver tissue. The origin of the receptors is a woman in her sixties with primary liver carcinoma and hepatitis B virus infection.

This clonotype showed up just a few times. The chain uses TRBV29-1 and TRBJ2-3; tentative D call: TRBD2 (5 bases). The germline CDR1 and CDR2 sequences are SQVTM and ANQGSEA. CDR3 size: 12 residues. V shed 3 bases and J shed 4 bases, with 8 bases lying between them. The CDR3, as DNA: TGCAGCGTTGATCACGGGGCAGATACGCAGTATTTT. Amino acids: CSVDHGADTQYF.

This clonotype was observed at least ten times. This chain connects TRBV4-1 to TRBJ2-1, with a possible D match to TRBD1 (5 bases). V was cut by 1 base and J by 0 bases, with 7 bases left in between. Germline V gives CDR1 MGHRA, CDR2 YSYEKL. This CDR3 has 15 residues. The CDR3 sequence is CASSQVTGSYNEQFF. The CDR3 DNA reads as TGCGCCAGCAGCCAAGTCACAGGCTCCTACAATGAGCAGTTCTTC.

The V gene is TRBV11-2, the J gene TRBJ1-4; D is ambiguous. CDR3 length equals 13 residues. Germline V gene sequence: CDR1 SGHAT, CDR2 FQNNGV. V shed 2 bases and J shed 17 bases, with 18 bases lying between them. The CDR3 is CASSLNLQAETFF. Written as DNA, the CDR3 is TGTGCCAGCAGCTTAAATCTGCAGGCCGAAACCTTTTTT. The full variable domain, completed using reference TRBV11-2 and TRBJ1-4, is EAGVAQSPRYKIIEKRQSVAFWCNPISGHATLYWYQQILGQGPKLLIQFQNNGVVDDSQLPKDRFSAERLKGVDSTLKIQPAKLEDSAVYLCASSLNLQAETFFGSGTQLSVL.

As concerns this clonotype: Likely a read error: the CDR3 ends without its conserved phenylalanine or tryptophan. V and J are TRBV4-1 and TRBJ2-1; TRBD1 aligns across 9 bases. Germline CDR1 reads MGHRA; CDR2 reads YSYEKL. V shed 4 bases, J shed 6 bases, and the junction held 13 bases outside the gene matches. The CDR3 runs to 17 residues. The CDR3: CASSLAQGAGVCNEQFV. The CDR3 nucleotides read TGCGCCAGCAGCCTCGCACAGGGGGCTGGGGTATGCAATGAGCAGTTCGTC.

The rearrangement uses TRBV9 and TRBJ2-4, with D possibly matching TRBD2 (5 bases). Germline V gene lookup returns CDR1 SGDLS and CDR2 YYNGEE. Trimming removed 4 bases from V and 1 base from J, with 6 bases in between. CDR3 size: 13 residues. The CDR3 sequence: CASSPGAKNIQYF. CDR3 nucleotide sequence: TGTGCCAGCAGCCCGGGGGCCAAAAACATTCAGTACTTC.

Regarding this clonotype: Mismatch with germline at one junction end may stem from a read error. The DNA for the CDR3 is TGCAGCATTGGGATAGGGCTGAATCAGTCCCAGCATTTT. Protein: CSIGIGLNQSQHF. This rearrangement joins TRBV29-1 to TRBJ1-5; D is unresolved. Germline values: CDR1 SQVTM, CDR2 ANQGSEA. The CDR3 spans 13 residues.

Regarding this clonotype: Given a much more abundant clone one base away, this may be a read error. The CDR3 spells CASSATDSRRWPQHF. The CDR3 nucleotides are TGTGCCAGCAGCGCAACTGACAGTCGCAGGTGGCCCCAGCATTTT. The chain recombines TRBV28 with TRBJ1-5, with a weak D call TRBD1 (5 bases). Germline CDR1 reads MDHEN; CDR2 reads SYDVKM. V lost 6 bases to trimming and J lost 9 bases, with 21 bases between them. This CDR3 region has 15 residues.

This clonotype came up once. A much larger clone lies a single base off, so this may be a read error. V is TRBV21-1 and J is TRBJ2-3; the table's D call, TRBD2, was not checked against the DNA. TRBV21-1 is reported as a pseudogene. CDR3 length: 20 residues. The CDR3 DNA is TGTGCCAGCAGCGAAGGCCTACTAGCGGAAGGTGGGAGTGGCACAGATACGCAGTATTTT. This gives the protein CASSEGLLAEGGSGTDTQYF.

The CDR3 protein is CASRRRLAGGPGTDTQYF. CDR3 sequence (DNA): TGTGCCAGCAGGCGAAGACTGGCGGGAGGGCCCGGCACAGATACGCAGTATTTT. The rearrangement uses TRBV2 and TRBJ2-3; 9 nucleotides agree with TRBD2. Losses at the gene ends were 6 bases for V and 1 base for J; bases not matched to a gene: 14. Germline V CDR1 and CDR2: SNHLY, FYNNEI. The CDR3 is made up of 18 amino acids.

As regards this clonotype: The conserved phenylalanine or tryptophan normally closing the CDR3 is absent here, so this likely arose from a read error. The V and J genes are TRBV11-3 and TRBJ2-6; 8 bases are shared with TRBD1. Germline CDR1 SGHNT, CDR2 YENEEA. There are 17 residues in the CDR3. The CDR3 region has the DNA TGTGCCGGCAGTCCTCGGACAGGGACCAGTGGGACCAACGTCCTGACTTAC. This translates into CAGSPRTGTSGTNVLTY.

Worth noting for this clonotype: A read error is likely, as this CDR3 ends without the conserved phenylalanine or tryptophan. The rearrangement links TRBV11-1 to TRBJ1-5; D possibly corresponds to TRBD1 (5 bases). Trimming took off 4 bases at V and 7 bases at J, with 14 bases between the two ends. Germline V gene data show CDR1 as SGHAT and CDR2 as FQDESV (reference sequence). The CDR3 consists of 14 residues. The CDR3 is CASSSGQGNQPQHL. CDR3 DNA: TGTGCCAGCAGCTCGGGGCAAGGGAACCAGCCCCAGCATTTG.

Notes on this clonotype: Since a much larger clone is just one base distant, this may be a read error. This chain links TRBV30 with TRBJ1-1, with a possible D match to TRBD1 (6 bases). The V and J ends lost 5 bases and 5 bases respectively, with 24 bases between them. The CDR3 is made up of 16 amino acids. From germline, CDR1 is GTSNPN and CDR2 SVGIG (reference sequence). This CDR3 reads CAWGLTSGGARTEAFF. CDR3 in DNA: TGTGCCTGGGGTCTTACATCGGGGGGGGCGCGGACTGAAGCTTTCTTT.

A word on this clonotype: A read error is possible here, since a much larger clone lies one base away. This chain joins TRBV13 and TRBJ2-7; the D is unclear. The CDR3 spans 14 residues. V lost 3 bases and J 3 bases, leaving 12 bases between the germline ends. CDR1 is PRHDT and CDR2 is FYEKMQ in the germline V gene (reference sequence). In DNA form, the CDR3 reads TGTGCCAGCAGCTTGAGCGAGAGCTTCTACGAGCAGTACTTC. It encodes CASSLSESFYEQYF.

This clonotype was seen repeatedly, ten times or more. The chain employs TRBV5-1 and TRBJ1-2; tentatively, D is TRBD1 (6 bases). Germline V gene data show CDR1 as SGHRS and CDR2 as YFSETQ. There are 15 residues in the CDR3. V shed 0 bases and J shed 5 bases, with 14 bases lying between them. DNA for the CDR3: TGCGCCAGCAGCTTGGGGGACACCCTCGGGTATGGCTACACCTTC. Its translation: CASSLGDTLGYGYTF.

A remark on this clonotype: One end of the junction varies from germline; a read error may be responsible. V usage is TRBV11-2 and J usage is TRBJ2-7; perhaps TRBD2 as D (6 bases). The CDR3 consists of 15 residues. Germline CDR1 and CDR2: SGHAT and FQNNGV. CDR3 amino acids: CAISRSGPSSYEQYF. The CDR3 bases are TGTGCTATCAGCCGGAGCGGGCCTTCCTCCTACGAGCAGTATTTC.

In regard to this clonotype: The junction shows a germline mismatch at one end, possibly a read error. The chain couples TRBV11-2 to TRBJ1-1; D gene ambiguous. Germline V gene sequence: CDR1 SGHAT, CDR2 FQNNGV. This CDR3 comprises 15 residues. In DNA, the CDR3 is TGTACCAGCAGCACCGAAACCGGGATGGTACTTAAAGCTTTCTTT. Translating gives CTSSTETGMVLKAFF.

On this clonotype: Without the conserved terminal phenylalanine or tryptophan, this CDR3 likely stems from a read error. The genes are TRBV29-1 and TRBJ2-1; weak D call: TRBD2 (6 bases). The CDR3 is made up of 17 amino acids. Germline V gene lookup returns CDR1 SQVTM and CDR2 ANQGSEA. The CDR3 spells CNVERVGGESSYNQQFL. In DNA form, the CDR3 reads TGCAACGTTGAAAGGGTCGGCGGGGAGAGCTCCTACAATCAGCAGTTCCTC.

V usage is TRBV11-3 and J usage is TRBJ2-1; D is ambiguous. The CDR3 is made up of 12 amino acids. From germline, CDR1 is SGHNT and CDR2 YENEEA. CDR3 amino acids: CISSRTTFRQFF. The CDR3 region has the DNA TGTATCAGCAGCCGAACAACCTTTAGGCAGTTCTTC.

Details on this clonotype: A read error may produce the germline difference seen at one junction end. This chain uses TRBV4-1 with TRBJ1-6; D ambiguous. The CDR3 spans 15 residues. Germline lookup yields CDR1 MGHRA and CDR2 YSYEKL. The CDR3 region is CASSQLLPPNSPLHF. DNA of the CDR3: TGCGCCAGCAGCCAACTACTCCCACCAAATTCACCTCTCCACTTT.

Remarks on this clonotype: A junction end diverges from the germline sequence, so it may reflect a read error. This chain links TRBV12-3 or TRBV12-4 with TRBJ2-1; 12 nucleotides agree with TRBD2. The CDR3 is 15 amino acids. CDR3 protein: CVSSFGTSGLDEQFF. The CDR3 coding sequence is TGTGTCAGCAGTTTCGGGACTAGCGGGTTAGATGAGCAGTTCTTC.

In regard to this clonotype: A clone one base away is much larger, so this may be a read error. The V gene is TRBV5-1, the J gene TRBJ1-6; no clear D gene. The germline V gene encodes CDR1 SGHRS and CDR2 YFSETQ. The CDR3 covers 14 residues. This CDR3 is CSSSLRTTNSPLHF. CDR3 DNA: TGCTCCAGCAGCCTCCGTACGACCAATTCACCCCTCCACTTT. The whole variable domain, remainder taken from reference TRBV5-1 and TRBJ1-6, is KAGVTQTPRYLIKTRGQQVTLSCSPISGHRSVSWYQQTPGQGLQFLFEYFSETQRNKGNFPGRFSGRQFSNSRSEMNVSTLELGDSALYLCSSSLRTTNSPLHFGNGTRLTVT.

Worth noting for this clonotype: One end of the junction is discordant with germline, which a read error may explain. For the CDR3, the DNA is TGCGCCAGTGAAAACAGGTCCCCCTCCTACGAGCAGTACTTC. Translating gives CASENRSPSYEQYF. V usage is TRBV11-2 and J usage is TRBJ2-7, with D possibly being TRBD1 (5 bases). Germline V gene lookup returns CDR1 SGHAT and CDR2 FQNNGV. CDR3 length: 14 residues.

Of note for this clonotype: A junction end diverges from the germline sequence, so it may reflect a read error. This chain connects TRBV29-1 to TRBJ2-1, with TRBD2 as a possible D gene (6 bases). The CDR3 has 12 amino acids. The germline V gene has CDR1 SQVTM and CDR2 ANQGSEA. For the CDR3, the DNA is TGCAGGATTAGTGGACTACTGAATGAACAGTTCTTC. Its translation is CRISGLLNEQFF.

Note on this clonotype: One junction end does not reproduce the germline sequence, and a read error may be involved. In DNA form, the CDR3 reads TGTGCCAGCAGTACCCCCCATCAGGGTTACGAGCGGTACTTC. This sequence encodes CASSTPHQGYERYF. J is TRBJ2-7 and V is TRBV6-5, with D possibly matching TRBD1 (5 bases). The CDR3 covers 14 residues. The germline gives CDR1 MNHEY, CDR2 SVGAGI.